This is a list of T cell receptor beta chains from one sample in a study of blood T cells in healthy people across ages. Using its own MiXCR run on the 5' RACE reads, TCRdb lists one record per CDR3 protein. The sample shows some 1,500,000 distinct CDR3 sequences, roughly 43% of them seen only once. The sequenced sample consisted of blood. All receptors derive from a woman aged 18-29 years in good health. Each CDR3 is given with its conserved first and last residue. The D gene is left open where the match is weak. Rows may omit the clone size; those that give it use once, few, many or a size class.

V	D	size	J	CDR3	DNA
TRBV9	.	.	TRBJ1-1	CASSVEWTDQAFF	TGTGCCAGCAGCGTAGAATGGACCGACCAAGCTTTCTTT
TRBV4-1	.	few	TRBJ1-1	CASSQGQAQEGEAFF	TGCGCCAGCAGCCAAGGACAGGCTCAGGAGGGTGAAGCTTTCTTT
TRBV7-2	TRBD2	.	TRBJ2-1	CASSFSLAASYNEQFF	TGTGCCAGCAGCTTTTCACTAGCGGCCTCCTACAATGAGCAGTTCTTC
TRBV7-6	TRBD1	.	TRBJ1-1	CASGLPRTGVNTEAFF	TGTGCCAGCGGCTTACCTCGGACAGGTGTGAACACTGAAGCTTTCTTT
TRBV3-1	TRBD2	.	TRBJ2-1	CASSQGLAGVPYGNEQFF	TGTGCCAGCAGCCAGGGACTAGCGGGAGTTCCCTACGGGAATGAGCAGTTCTTC
TRBV12-3/TRBV12-4	.	.	TRBJ1-2	CASKGTAPIYGYTF	TGTGCCAGCAAGGGGACGGCGCCCATCTATGGCTACACCTTC
TRBV7-9	.	few	TRBJ2-5	CASSLVQRHQETQYF	TGTGCCAGCAGCTTAGTTCAGAGACACCAAGAGACCCAGTACTTC
TRBV4-2	TRBD1	.	TRBJ1-6	CASSRGTGGSYNSPLHF	TGTGCCAGTAGCCGGGGGACAGGGGGCTCCTATAATTCACCCCTCCACTTT
TRBV24-1	TRBD2	once	TRBJ2-5	CATSDSQASGVETQYF	TGTGCCACCAGTGATTCTCAGGCTAGCGGCGTAGAGACCCAGTACTTC
TRBV11-2	.	.	TRBJ2-1	CASRSARGAAYNEQFF	TGTGCCAGCAGATCAGCGCGAGGGGCAGCCTACAATGAGCAGTTTTTC
TRBV10-3	TRBD1	.	TRBJ1-2	CAISDTGDGYTF	TGTGCCATCAGTGATACAGGGGACGGCTACACCTTC
TRBV12-3/TRBV12-4	.	.	TRBJ2-3	CASSLYRGSAGDTQYF	TGTGCCAGCAGTTTATATCGTGGCAGCGCGGGGGATACGCAGTATTTT
TRBV10-3	.	.	TRBJ1-4	CAISEGDRKLFF	TGTGCCATCAGTGAGGGTGATAGAAAACTGTTTTTT
TRBV7-9	TRBD2	.	TRBJ2-1	CASSPATSRTYNEQFF	TGTGCCAGCAGCCCAGCGACTAGCAGAACCTACAATGAGCAGTTCTTC
TRBV20-1	.	.	TRBJ2-4	CSATPRRLAKNIQYF	TGCAGTGCTACACCCAGGAGACTAGCCAAAAACATTCAGTACTTC
TRBV11-2	.	.	TRBJ2-5	CASSLLVVETQYF	TGTGCCAGCAGCCTACTAGTTGTAGAGACCCAGTACTTC
TRBV12-3/TRBV12-4	.	.	TRBJ2-1	CATSIAERGHEQFF	TGTGCCACCTCGATAGCGGAGAGGGGGCATGAGCAGTTCTTC
TRBV4-2	.	many	TRBJ1-5	CASSQGPSDQPQHF	TGTGCCAGCAGCCAGGGACCATCCGACCAGCCCCAGCATTTT
TRBV6-2/TRBV6-3	.	.	TRBJ2-1	CASRLGGPNVQFF	TGTGCCAGCCGCCTCGGGGGGCCCAATGTGCAGTTCTTC
TRBV6-5	.	.	TRBJ1-6	CASSTVARAYNSPLHF	TGTGCCAGCAGCACCGTCGCCCGAGCTTATAATTCACCCCTCCACTTT
TRBV25-1	.	.	TRBJ2-3	CASSGDRSTQYF	TGTGCCAGCAGTGGCGACAGGAGTACGCAGTATTTT
TRBV2	TRBD1	.	TRBJ1-5	CASSLLGQGASGQPQHF	TGTGCCAGCAGCCTCCTAGGACAGGGGGCTAGCGGACAGCCCCAGCATTTT
TRBV6-6	TRBD1	.	TRBJ1-5	CVSSYGTGVANQPQHF	TGTGTCAGCAGTTATGGGACAGGGGTCGCCAATCAGCCCCAGCATTTT
TRBV4-3	.	few	TRBJ2-1	CASSQGTASASYNEQFF	TGCGCCAGCAGCCAAGGGACTGCTAGCGCGAGTTACAATGAGCAGTTCTTC
TRBV18	.	.	TRBJ2-1	CASSPLADNEQFF	TGTGCCAGCTCACCACTAGCGGACAATGAGCAGTTCTTC
TRBV7-9	TRBD1	few	TRBJ1-2	CASSLELLQGDYGYTF	TGTGCCAGCAGCTTAGAGCTCCTCCAGGGGGACTATGGCTACACCTTC
TRBV20-1	.	.	TRBJ1-4	CSVRVISRDEKLFF	TGCAGTGTTAGAGTGATCAGCCGGGATGAAAAACTGTTTTTT